A selection of T cell receptor beta chains follows, all from one sample in a study of blood T cell repertoires in COVID-19. Data came from immunoSEQ multiplex PCR; TCRdb stores just in-frame clones and leaves some out. The sample records 150,000 to 200,000 clones, 60% to 85% being singletons. Sequences were obtained from peripheral blood. These receptors came from an older woman with COVID-19, enrolled during active disease. The conserved cysteine and the conserved F or W are not part of the CDR3 here. The size field is filled for only some rows; it gives once, few, many or a size class.

15,.,TRBV4-1,ASSQERFGTGVREQF
15,.,TRBV27,ASSSIGQGQGYTEAF
13,once,TRBV28,ASGGQGLAKNIQY
13,.,TRBV7-2,ASSSVISSGTEQF
11,.,TRBV7-3,ASSQDRGTEAF
12,.,TRBV3-1/TRBV3-2,ASSRPAGYNEQF
15,.,TRBV3-1/TRBV3-2,ASSQAGLAGDTGELF
13,.,TRBV30,ARRGSSGAFDTQY
14,once,TRBV18,ASSPRHGRLNEKLF
10,.,TRBV6-5,ASRQDHREQY
12,.,TRBV10-3,AIRGQGDNQPQH
13,few,TRBV7-8,ASSFARRVGQPQH
17,.,TRBV21-1,ASSRSFGGRGFGLTEAF
13,.,TRBV5-6,ASSLFRGLGTEAF
15,.,TRBV6-6,ASSLRGGLSNTDTQY
13,once,TRBV27,ASSSTGSSYNEQF
14,.,TRBV5-1,ASSPGLAGRTDTQY
16,once,TRBV4-1,ASSQIQPRQGQSVEQF
13,.,TRBV15,ATSSGLAVYNEQF
13,.,TRBV7-9,ASSHSGGTFNEQF
13,.,TRBV19,ASSETPGVNEKLF
16,.,TRBV5-4,ASSAGLAGGINTGELF
12,.,TRBV7-2,ASSTPGHIYEQY
18,.,TRBV21-1,ASSVRLAGVHIRKADTQY
13,.,TRBV28,ASSLRPGSGNTIY
13,.,TRBV30,AWQGGTGGDTEAF
15,.,TRBV11-2,ASSLGPIQGFNEKLF
17,once,TRBV24-1,ATSAVGTSGPPGTDTQY
14,.,TRBV5-1,ASSPDRGLLLDTQY
11,few,TRBV18,ASSPEYADTQY
11,few,TRBV3-1/TRBV3-2,ASSQADNSPLH
13,.,TRBV19,ASRTGTQNTGELF
13,.,TRBV28,ASRGAGGRNEKLF
12,.,TRBV19,ASSTNSGNSPLH
17,.,TRBV5-1,ASSPEGLAGGKYTGELF
13,.,TRBV28,ASSLRRLTHNEQF
13,.,TRBV7-2,ASSLSRGVGETQY
15,.,TRBV19,ASRQASGAPGRETQY
11,.,TRBV9,ASKGQGNSPLH
13,few,TRBV28,ASFPGQTPKYGYT
15,.,TRBV6-1,ASSEPLAGEWNQPQH
14,.,TRBV5-5,ASSPPGTDSGNTIY
14,few,TRBV7-8,ASSLEMGYSNQPQH
11,.,TRBV7-9,ASSLRDYNEQF
12,.,TRBV24-1,ATSDGGGNQPQH
12,.,TRBV5-1,ASSPDDSDYGYT
10,.,TRBV2,ASSPSESPLH
12,.,TRBV7-3,ASSSSVLTGELF
12,.,TRBV4-2,ASSRGQGPYEQY
12,.,TRBV18,ASSPAGHTDTQY
11,few,TRBV28,ASSLGGIYEQY
12,.,TRBV4-3,ASSQVTGSDTQY
11,.,TRBV7-2,ASRSTSGREQY